This entry describes one T cell receptor beta chain. Its specificity is not known. From its re-call of the 5' RACE reads, TCRdb lists each CDR3 protein once, without DNA. This sample's clone table lists some 280,000 distinct CDR3 sequences. This sample was taken from a study of T cells expressing NK-cell markers. Overall study: It was from sorted CD3+CD56+NKG2C+, CD3+CD56+NKG2C- and CD3+CD56-NKG2C+ T cells that TCR beta repertoires came. Seven donors tested HCMV-seropositive and one tested seronegative among the eight sequenced.

CDR1 is LNHDA and CDR2 is SQIVND in the germline V gene (reference sequence). CDR3 length: 14 residues. Study-level results: For six donors, the dominant NKG2C+ clonotypes made up about 1.0-7.5% of their CD8+ T cells. No clear determination of HCMV specificity was made for expanded NKG2C+ T cell clones.

This clonotype originated in a man younger than 35 in good health. The sequenced sample was blood T cells: a sorted CD56 or NKG2C T cell subset, CD4+ or CD8+ T cells, or bulk PBMC T cells (not recorded which). The J gene is TRBJ2-1, the V gene TRBV19; the TRBD1 assignment by TCRdb is unverifiable without DNA. This CDR3 is CASTPGQVYSEQFF.